This TCR beta chain comes out of a study of T cell repertoires in ileal Crohn's disease. Study summary: About half of patients got postoperative therapy: approximately 12 thiopurines, 18 anti-TNF. The study, taken as a whole, reports: All patients with clonality above 26.8% had endoscopic recurrence.

The CDR3 runs to 18 residues. Germline values: CDR1 SGHNT, CDR2 YENEEA. V was clipped by 3 bases and J by 5 bases; unmatched bases: 15. Produced via immunoSEQ multiplex PCR; TCRdb's table is partial and in-frame only. This table holds about 11,000 clones, around three quarters found once. Eligibility required adulthood, ileal or ileocolonic Crohn's disease and indicated ileocolonic resection. Notes on this clone: Its antigen is unknown.

The gene calls are TRBV11-3 and TRBJ1-2, with 10 bases matching TRBD1. The sequence was collected from an adult with Crohn's disease. Sequenced sample: ileal tissue. CDR3 sequence: CASSFSMWRTGGIYGYTF. CDR3 sequence (DNA): TGTGCCAGCAGCTTTAGCATGTGGAGGACAGGGGGAATTTATGGCTACACCTTC.